The 30 T cell receptor beta chains given below trace back to one sample, sequenced in a study of cytomegalovirus exposure and HLA in healthy donors. 60 Vbeta and 13 Jbeta primers were used in PCR. Some clones are missing from TCRdb's copy, which holds only in-frame ones; the method was immunoSEQ multiplex PCR. This sample has around 50,000 clones, with 75% to 85% found just once. Source material: PBMCs. These receptors originate from a man aged 25 to 40 in good health and CMV-seronegative.

The CDR3: CSVEFTYNEQFF. Written as DNA, the CDR3 is TGCAGCGTTGAATTCACATACAATGAGCAGTTCTTC. V gene TRBV29-1 combines with J gene TRBJ2-1; D not resolved. Germline V CDR1 and CDR2: SQVTM, ANQGSEA. The CDR3 is 12 amino acids. Trimming took off 2 bases at V and 4 bases at J, with 6 bases between the two ends.

CDR3 in DNA: TGTGCCAGCTCACCACAGGGACTTTACGACGAGCAGTACTTC. Protein sequence: CASSPQGLYDEQYF. The J gene is TRBJ2-7, the V gene TRBV18, with a possible D match to TRBD2 (6 bases). Between the trimmed V and J ends, which lost 1 base and 5 bases, there was a span of 12 bases. The CDR3 is made up of 14 amino acids. CDR1 KGHSH and CDR2 LQKENI come from the germline V gene.

V is TRBV6-6 and J is TRBJ2-2; 10 bases align to TRBD2. CDR1 and CDR2 from the germline V gene are MNHNY and SVGAGI (reference sequence). The CDR3 is 15 amino acids. V shed 6 bases, J shed 6 bases, and the junction held 7 bases outside the gene matches. The CDR3 DNA reads as TGTGCCAGCAGACCTAGCGGGGGTCGGGCCGGGGAGCTGTTTTTT. Amino acids: CASRPSGGRAGELFF.

The genes are TRBV7-8 and TRBJ2-7; 7 nucleotides match TRBD1. This CDR3 has 14 residues. Germline loops: CDR1 SGHVS, CDR2 FQNEAQ. Losses at the gene ends were 6 bases for V and 6 bases for J; bases not matched to a gene: 11. CDR3 amino acids: CASRQTGNFLEQYF. The DNA for the CDR3 is TGTGCCAGCAGACAGACAGGGAATTTTCTCGAGCAGTACTTC.

The CDR3 loop is CASSLDRGDEQYF. CDR3 nucleotide sequence: TGTGCCAGCAGCTTAGACAGGGGCGACGAGCAGTACTTC. This chain connects TRBV7-2 to TRBJ2-7, with 7 nucleotides matching TRBD1. Germline CDR1 SGHTA, CDR2 FQGNSA. There are 13 residues in the CDR3. J gave up 5 bases and V 1 base, and 2 bases lay outside the gene matches.

This clone was seen a handful of times. The rearrangement uses TRBV5-1 and TRBJ1-4; possible D gene TRBD1, 6 bases. There are 14 residues in the CDR3. V was shortened by 2 bases and J by 3 bases, with 8 bases between the two germline ends. Germline V gene sequence: CDR1 SGHRS, CDR2 YFSETQ. In nucleotides, the CDR3 is TGCGCCAGCAGCTTAGGGGGGGCTAATGAAAAACTGTTTTTT. Its translation is CASSLGGANEKLFF.

This clone is a singleton in its sample. The chain has TRBV5-4 and TRBJ2-6, with TRBD1 identical over 7 bases. The V and J ends lost 3 bases and 1 base, in that order; junction bases with no gene match: 10. The CDR3 consists of 18 residues. CDR1 SGHNT and CDR2 YYREEE come from the germline V gene (reference sequence). CDR3 DNA: TGTGCCAGCAGCTCGATACAGGGGACCTTTTCTGGGGCCAACGTCCTGACTTTC. As protein: CASSSIQGTFSGANVLTF.

This clone turned up a few times. This chain joins TRBV6-4 and TRBJ2-1; TRBD2 agrees at 7 bases. There are 15 residues in the CDR3. V trimming: 0 bases; J trimming: 3 bases; junction bases outside the gene matches: 2. Germline V gene lookup returns CDR1 MRHNA and CDR2 SNTAGT. The CDR3 protein is CASSDSGEGYNEQFF. CDR3 DNA: TGTGCCAGCAGTGACTCGGGGGAGGGCTACAATGAGCAGTTCTTC.

The CDR3 loop is CASSARSFEKLFF. The CDR3 bases are TGTGCCAGCAGCGCGAGGAGTTTCGAAAAACTGTTTTTT. This chain connects TRBV11-1 to TRBJ1-4, with D unresolved. Trimming took off 5 bases at V and 8 bases at J, with 12 bases between the two ends. The germline gives CDR1 SGHAT, CDR2 FQDESV (reference sequence). The CDR3 length is 13 residues.

The V and J genes are TRBV18 and TRBJ1-4; D is unclear. Between the trimmed V and J ends, which lost 1 base and 0 bases, there was a span of 6 bases. The CDR3 consists of 15 residues. CDR1 and CDR2 (germline): KGHSH, LQKENI. The CDR3 DNA follows: TGTGCCAGCTCACCACAAAGAGCAACTAATGAAAAACTGTTTTTT. Amino acids: CASSPQRATNEKLFF.

J is TRBJ2-1 and V is TRBV2; 10 nucleotides line up with TRBD1. The trim removed 8 bases at V and 6 bases at J, leaving 10 bases unmatched. The CDR3 consists of 15 residues. The germline V gene encodes CDR1 SNHLY and CDR2 FYNNEI. The CDR3 region is CASVGTGDFSNEQFF. The CDR3 DNA reads TGTGCCAGCGTGGGGACAGGGGATTTTTCCAATGAGCAGTTCTTC.

The CDR3 region has the DNA TGCGCCAGCAGCTTGGAACTTGGGGGACTCCTCAGTTCCGAGCAGTACTTC. Encoded protein: CASSLELGGLLSSEQYF. This sequence joins TRBV5-1 and TRBJ2-7; tentatively, D is TRBD2 (6 bases). Between the trimmed V and J ends, which lost 0 bases and 6 bases, there was a span of 22 bases. The CDR3 is 17 residues long. Germline CDR1 reads SGHRS; CDR2 reads YFSETQ.

This rearrangement joins TRBV12-5 to TRBJ2-5, with D possibly TRBD2 on 6 matching bases. The CDR3 is 14 amino acids. Trimming left V 0 bases short and J 6 bases short, with 11 bases between. CDR1 and CDR2 (germline): LGHNT, FRNRAP. The CDR3 coding sequence is TGTGCTAGTGGTTTGGTATCCGGGGGTAAGACCCAGTACTTC. This sequence encodes CASGLVSGGKTQYF.

The V gene is TRBV13, the J gene TRBJ2-7; a possible D gene is TRBD2 (5 bases). The V end lost 0 bases, the J end lost 4 bases, and 7 bases lay between the germline ends. Looked up from germline, CDR1 is PRHDT and CDR2 is FYEKMQ (reference sequence). The CDR3 sequence is 13 residues long. The CDR3 nucleotides are TGTGCCAGCAGCTTAGGGGACTCTTACGAGCAGTACTTC. Protein: CASSLGDSYEQYF.

In its sample, this clone was seen a few times. The gene calls are TRBV5-6 and TRBJ1-1; maybe TRBD1 (5 bases). Germline CDR1 reads SGHDT; CDR2 reads YYEEEE. The CDR3 runs 13 residues. V lost 4 bases and J lost 1, with 8 bases in between. The CDR3 region is CASSPGGNTEAFF. The DNA of the CDR3 is TGTGCCAGCAGCCCCGGGGGGAACACTGAAGCTTTCTTT.

This clone showed up just a few times. The gene calls are TRBV5-6 and TRBJ1-4; D perhaps matches TRBD1 (5 bases). CDR1 SGHDT and CDR2 YYEEEE come from the germline V gene. The ends were cut back, 5 bases at V and 7 bases at J, with 24 bases in the middle. The CDR3 runs to 17 residues. CDR3 nucleotides: TGTGCCAGCAGTAACGACCGAATGGGCAGGGTGGGTGAAAAACTGTTTTTT. Its translation is CASSNDRMGRVGEKLFF.

The genes are TRBV7-8 and TRBJ2-1; 9 bases are a match to TRBD1. With 0 bases clipped from V and 7 bases from J, the junction kept 7 bases outside the gene matches. The germline V gene has CDR1 SGHVS and CDR2 FQNEAQ. The CDR3 consists of 16 residues. The CDR3 loop reads CASSLASWDRENEQFF. DNA of the CDR3: TGTGCCAGCAGCTTAGCGTCATGGGACAGGGAAAATGAGCAGTTCTTC.

The DNA of the CDR3 is TGTGCCAGCAGTCCCCCGGGGTTTAGTTCTTATGGCTACACCTTC. Amino acids: CASSPPGFSSYGYTF. The chain links TRBV2 to TRBJ1-2; the D is unclear. This CDR3 contains 15 residues. Germline CDR1 is SNHLY and CDR2 is FYNNEI. Trimming shortened V by 5 bases and J by 5 bases, and 18 bases separated the two germline ends.

The chain has TRBV7-2 and TRBJ2-7; D perhaps matches TRBD2 (6 bases). Deletions cut 3 bases from V and 2 bases from J, with 11 bases between. The germline CDR1 and CDR2 sequences are SGHTA and FQGNSA. The CDR3 covers 14 residues. The CDR3 DNA reads as TGTGCCAGCAGCTTTGGGGGGAGCCCCTACGAGCAGTACTTC. It yields the protein CASSFGGSPYEQYF.

V usage is TRBV4-3 and J usage is TRBJ2-1; tentative D call: TRBD2 (6 bases). Trimming cost V 1 base and J 3 bases, with 13 bases left between them. CDR3 length: 16 residues. Germline lookup yields CDR1 LGHNA and CDR2 YSLEER. CDR3 sequence (DNA): TGCGCCAGCAGCCAAGGAATCCCCGGGGGCTACAATGAGCAGTTCTTC. Its protein is CASSQGIPGGYNEQFF.

The CDR3 loop reads CASSLEGVNTGELFF. As DNA, the CDR3 is TGTGCCAGCAGCTTAGAAGGGGTGAACACCGGGGAGCTGTTTTTT. The chain has TRBV7-9 and TRBJ2-2; tentatively, D is TRBD1 (5 bases). Germline V lookup: CDR1 SEHNR, CDR2 FQNEAQ (reference sequence). Trimming stripped 1 base from V and 1 base from J, with 7 bases between. This CDR3 has 15 residues.

The chain employs TRBV11-2 and TRBJ1-1; D call uncertain. The CDR3 sequence is 14 residues long. V lost 5 bases, J lost 5 bases, and 15 bases lay in between. CDR1 is SGHAT and CDR2 is FQNNGV in the germline V gene. The CDR3 DNA is TGTGCCAGCAGCGTTGCCGGGAGCGAAACTGAAGCTTTCTTT. Translation: CASSVAGSETEAFF.

The chain links TRBV19 to TRBJ2-7; a possible D gene is TRBD1 (5 bases). The germline gives CDR1 LNHDA, CDR2 SQIVND (reference sequence). Trimming cost V 3 bases and J 2 bases, with 14 bases left between them. This CDR3 has 15 amino acids. In DNA, the CDR3 is TGTGCCAGTAGTATCTCTAGGGCAGGGACCTACGAGCAGTACTTC. This encodes CASSISRAGTYEQYF. The whole variable domain, filled in from reference TRBV19 and TRBJ2-7, reads DGGITQSPKYLFRKEGQNVTLSCEQNLNHDAMYWYRQDPGQGLRLIYYSQIVNDFQKGDIAEGYSVSREKKESFPLTVTSAQKNPTAFYLCASSISRAGTYEQYFGPGTRLTVT.

V gene TRBV19 combines with J gene TRBJ1-1; no firm D call. The CDR3 spans 11 residues. Germline V gene data show CDR1 as LNHDA and CDR2 as SQIVND (reference sequence). The V gene lost 7 bases and the J gene lost 1 base, with 4 bases spanning the gap. The CDR3 DNA reads TGTGCCAGTATAGAGAACACTGAAGCTTTCTTT. Protein: CASIENTEAFF.

V and J are TRBV7-3 and TRBJ2-2, with 11 bases that match TRBD1. There are 16 residues in the CDR3. V shed 2 bases, J shed 5 bases, and the junction held 4 bases outside the gene matches. Germline V CDR1 and CDR2: SGHTA, FQGTGA. The CDR3 DNA is TGTGCCAGCAGCTTACTAGGACAGGGGGCAACCGGGGAGCTGTTTTTT. Translating gives CASSLLGQGATGELFF.

The V call is TRBV4-3, the J call TRBJ1-4; tentative D call: TRBD1 (6 bases). Germline V gene lookup returns CDR1 LGHNA and CDR2 YSLEER. The V end was cut by 0 bases, the J end by 7 bases, with 15 bases between. The CDR3 covers 16 residues. CDR3 bases: TGCGCCAGCAGCCAAGATCCCAGGGAAGGGGGTGAAAAACTGTTTTTT. Encoded protein: CASSQDPREGGEKLFF.

V and J are TRBV4-3 and TRBJ2-3; the match to TRBD2 covers 12 bases. Germline V lookup: CDR1 LGHNA, CDR2 YSLEER. V was clipped by 3 bases and J by 4 bases; unmatched bases: 8. The CDR3 runs 17 residues. The CDR3 sequence is CASSQLLAGGVADTQYF. The CDR3, as DNA: TGCGCCAGCAGCCAGTTACTAGCGGGAGGTGTGGCAGATACGCAGTATTTT.

The chain carries TRBV6-5 and TRBJ1-2; TRBD1 agrees at 9 bases. J was trimmed by 7 bases and V by 0 bases; bases with no gene match: 6. The length of the CDR3 is 15 residues. In germline, CDR1 is MNHEY, CDR2 SVGAGI. CDR3 residues: CASSYSSGTGFGYTF. In DNA, the CDR3 is TGTGCCAGCAGTTACTCGAGCGGGACAGGGTTTGGCTACACCTTC.

This clone was seen only a few times. V usage is TRBV7-2 and J usage is TRBJ2-3, with D perhaps TRBD2 (6 bases). The CDR3 runs 14 residues. The V and J ends lost 5 bases and 2 bases respectively, with 11 bases between them. The germline gives CDR1 SGHTA, CDR2 FQGNSA. DNA of the CDR3: TGTGCCAGCAGCCGGAGGGACCCCACAGATACGCAGTATTTT. Protein: CASSRRDPTDTQYF.

The V gene is TRBV6-4, the J gene TRBJ2-2, with TRBD2 matching over 7 bases. CDR1 MRHNA and CDR2 SNTAGT come from the germline V gene. CDR3 length: 14 amino acids. V dropped 7 bases and J dropped 5; count of bases not matched to a gene: 7. The chain's CDR3 is CASTGWRGTGELFF. The CDR3 DNA is TGTGCCAGCACAGGGTGGCGGGGGACCGGGGAGCTGTTTTTT.